This T cell receptor beta chain was captured by sequencing in a study of blood T cell repertoires in COVID-19. Assay used: immunoSEQ multiplex PCR; TCRdb lists only in-frame clones, some missing. The data show some 100,000 clones, 80% seen once. The CDR3 covers 15 residues. Per the germline V gene, CDR1 is MNHEY and CDR2 is SVGAGI. The V gene lost 5 bases and the J gene lost 0 bases, with 13 bases spanning the gap. Sample: peripheral blood. The chain links TRBV6-5 to TRBJ1-1, with D possibly TRBD1 on 6 matching bases. The receptor was derived from a woman between 65 and 79 years old with acute or convalescent COVID-19. The CDR3 DNA reads as TGTGCCAGCAGTACAGGGTATATCGTGAACACTGAAGCTTTCTTT. Protein: CASSTGYIVNTEAFF.